The rows below give T cell receptor beta chains drawn from one sample of a study of shared clonotypes between healthy human individuals. Using immunoSEQ multiplex PCR, the repertoire was profiled, and TCRdb retains in-frame clones only, with some absent. The sample consists of 2 million to 3 million clones, 93% of them appearing once. What was sequenced was naive CD4+ T cells from PBMCs. The receptors originated from a man younger than 35 in good health. Some clones in this sample may be carry-over from other donors' samples. CDR3s leave out the opening cysteine and the closing phenylalanine or tryptophan.

V gene,CDR3 protein
TRBV11-2,ASSPLADSTDTQY
TRBV5-1,ASSLGMTGDTEAF
TRBV6-4,ASSRMIFTDTQY
TRBV25-1,ASGGPAGVTDTQY
TRBV30,AWSRWDRSYEQY
TRBV5-1,ASSSVATHTEAF
TRBV7-9,ASSRTPRETQY
TRBV27,AISRDYPHSYNEQF
TRBV7-2,ASSITGATYNEQF
TRBV30,AWSSRVQETQY
TRBV5-1,ASSLGPTGTSANYEQY
TRBV6-5,ASSINRDRTYEQY
TRBV6-5,ASSYSRVGVSYGYT
TRBV7-2,ASSQTTGNGGYT
TRBV9,ASSVEGGFGNTIY
TRBV5-1,ASSPQGVGTEAF
TRBV7-9,ASSPRTGTYNEQF
TRBV28,ASIMGGPTYEQY
TRBV6-1,ASSEVLQPQH
TRBV2,ASSVRGNYGYT
TRBV7-9,ASSQGLAGFSYEQY
TRBV19,ASTDRGGGQPQH
TRBV13,AGSRLLANVLT
TRBV5-1,ASSSPGWYNEQF
TRBV6-1,ASSGHRGGGSPLH
TRBV19,ASSSTSSGAQY
TRBV18,ASSPGIADTQY
TRBV19,ASRTDPGNNEQF
TRBV4-2,ASSRVLDTGELF
TRBV28,ASSSYWDRGRQTNEKLF
TRBV2,ASSIGGDETQY
TRBV7-2,ASTITSGGTDTQY
TRBV2,ASGNTDTQY
TRBV11-2,ASNNRGFNYGYT
TRBV28,ASSYPPRDDSYEQY
TRBV27,AIRTSGRAGPEQY
TRBV30,ACHPAGRSDTQY
TRBV28,ASSPGQENEKLF
TRBV21-1,ASNGQGGTGELF
TRBV5-1,ASSSQDREHEQY
TRBV2,ASRDRGARGYNEQF
TRBV5-1,ASSLTNTGELF